The 9 T cell receptor beta chains reported below all come from one sample, sequenced in a study of spatial heterogeneity in lung cancer. The time point was: sample taken at primary tumor resection. No cells were sorted before sequencing. The whole RNA sequenced was extracted from tumor, nontumor lung or frozen PBMC. One entry per CDR3 protein, called by TCRdb with MiXCR from the 5' RACE reads. The data contain fewer than 15,000 distinct CDR3 sequences, 3.9% of them singletons. Specimen: PBMCs, collected at surgery. The source of these receptors is a male donor with early-stage non-small cell lung cancer.

Ten or more counts support this clonotype. This beta chain is a stray read from a library made for alpha chains; its abundance is not meaningful. The chain recombines TRBV6-5 with TRBJ2-3, with D perhaps matching TRBD1 or TRBD2 (5 bases each). V dropped 2 bases and J dropped 6 bases, with 15 bases sitting between them. Germline V gene lookup returns CDR1 MNHEY and CDR2 SVGAGI. The length of the CDR3 is 15 residues. CDR3 DNA sequence: TGTGCCAGCAGTTACCACCCGAGGGGAGAGGATACGCAGTATTTT. This codes for CASSYHPRGEDTQYF.

This clonotype was observed at least ten times. The junction shows a germline mismatch at one end, possibly a read error. Little can be read into the size of this beta chain, an off-target read in a library designed for alpha chains. This chain links TRBV6-5 with TRBJ2-2; D gene uncertain. Germline V lookup: CDR1 MNHEY, CDR2 SVGAGI. CDR3 size: 15 residues. The CDR3 region has the DNA TGTGCCAGCAGTGACTCCCCCGCGAACACCGGGGAGCTGTTTTTT. It yields the protein CASSDSPANTGELFF.

This clonotype was picked up many times. Since it is a stray read in a library aimed at alpha chains, this beta chain has a size that is not meaningful. The genes are TRBV6-2 or TRBV6-3 and TRBJ2-1; D not certain. V gave up 6 bases and J gave up 4 bases, with 4 bases separating them. This CDR3 comprises 11 residues. Germline V CDR1 and CDR2: MNHEY, SVGEGT. DNA for the CDR3: TGTGCCAGCAGCCTTTACAATGAGCAGTTCTTC. Encoded protein: CASSLYNEQFF.

This clonotype has ten or more counts. The library was designed around alpha chains, so this beta chain is a stray read whose abundance carries little weight. This chain uses TRBV7-3 with TRBJ2-5; D gene ambiguous. The CDR3 sequence is 12 residues long. Trimming took 2 bases from V and 2 from J, leaving 3 bases between them. Germline values: CDR1 SGHTA, CDR2 FQGTGA. The CDR3 is CASSLRQETQYF. CDR3 coding DNA: TGTGCCAGCAGCTTACGACAAGAGACCCAGTACTTC.

As for this clonotype: Little can be read into the size of this beta chain, an off-target read in a library designed for alpha chains. The chain is built from TRBV6-6 and TRBJ2-1; 11 nucleotides match TRBD2. Trimming took 0 bases from V and 9 from J; bases not matched to a gene: 4. CDR3 length: 15 residues. The V gene's germline CDR1 is MNHNY and CDR2 SVGAGI (reference sequence). As DNA, the CDR3 is TGTGCCAGCAGTTACTCTTTAGCGGGAGGGGGTGAGCAGTTCTTC. Translated, it gives CASSYSLAGGGEQFF.

This clonotype was recorded many times. This beta chain came through as a stray read in a library set up for alpha chains, and its size says little. The genes are TRBV6-1 and TRBJ2-2; D is unresolved. Germline V gene data show CDR1 as MNHNS and CDR2 as SASEGT. The length of the CDR3 is 13 residues. Trimming removed 6 bases at V and 0 bases at J, with 5 bases between. The CDR3 DNA sequence: TGTGCCAGCAGGACACCGAACACCGGGGAGCTGTTTTTT. Protein product: CASRTPNTGELFF.

This clonotype was detected ten times or more. This beta chain came through as a stray read in a library set up for alpha chains, and its size says little. J is TRBJ1-2 and V is TRBV28; D remains ambiguous. The CDR3 extends over 14 amino acids. The ends were cut back, 6 bases at V and 4 bases at J, with 15 bases in the middle. CDR1 and CDR2 from the germline V gene are MDHEN and SYDVKM. In nucleotides, the CDR3 is TGTGCCAGCAGCGACATACCACTGGGCTATGGCTACACCTTC. Translation: CASSDIPLGYGYTF.

The table lists this clonotype with many counts. Because the library targeted alpha chains, this beta chain is an off-target read whose size means little. CDR3 coding DNA: TGTGCCAGCCGAGACCCCCAGCATTTT. This gives the protein CASRDPQHF. The chain combines TRBV21-1 with TRBJ1-5. TRBV21-1 is marked as a pseudogene. This CDR3 comprises 9 residues.

This clonotype was counted ten times or more. The size of this beta chain means little, since it is a stray read in a library made for alpha chains. The chain couples TRBV3-1 to TRBJ2-5, with 7 bases that match TRBD2. V lost 8 bases and J lost 2; bases outside the gene matches: 8. Germline V lookup: CDR1 LGHDT, CDR2 YNNKEL (reference sequence). The CDR3 sequence is 14 residues long. The chain's CDR3 is CASGRGTTQETQYF. CDR3 bases: TGTGCCAGCGGTCGGGGGACTACTCAAGAGACCCAGTACTTC.